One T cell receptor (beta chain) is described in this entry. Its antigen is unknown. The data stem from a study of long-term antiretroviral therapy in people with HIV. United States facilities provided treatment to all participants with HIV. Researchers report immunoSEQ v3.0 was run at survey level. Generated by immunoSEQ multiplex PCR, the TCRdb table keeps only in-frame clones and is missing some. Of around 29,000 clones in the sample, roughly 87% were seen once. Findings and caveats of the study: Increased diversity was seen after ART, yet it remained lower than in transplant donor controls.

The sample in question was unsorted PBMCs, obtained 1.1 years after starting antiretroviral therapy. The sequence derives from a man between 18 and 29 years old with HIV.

The CDR3: CAISEGSGRGLYNEQFF. As DNA, the CDR3 is TGTGCCATCAGTGAGGGCAGCGGGAGGGGCCTCTACAATGAGCAGTTCTTC. The chain joins TRBV10-3 to TRBJ2-1; TRBD2 aligns across 10 bases. Germline values: CDR1 ENHRY, CDR2 SYGVKD. V lost 2 bases and J lost 3; bases outside the gene matches: 7. The CDR3 extends over 17 amino acids.